This TCR beta chain stems from a study of post-analysis software for immune sequencing data. The CDR3 has 14 residues. Germline V lookup: CDR1 SGHKS, CDR2 YYEKEE (reference sequence). Trimming stripped 3 bases from V and 0 bases from J, with 9 bases between. Unique molecular identifiers featured in each of the TCR beta cDNA libraries. T cells numbering roughly 1 to 10 million yielded some 480,000 cDNA molecules. TCRdb re-called the PCR reads with MiXCR, one entry per CDR3 protein. Among approximately 400,000 distinct CDR3 sequences listed, roughly 35% were seen once. Study-wide results and caveats: Five or six TRBV segments, TRBV5-6, TRBV5-1 and TRBV20-1 among them, were found more frequent in patients than controls. Controls had significantly higher normalized Chao1 diversity than multiple sclerosis patients.

This clonotype was seen only a few times. The target antigen is unknown. The receptor comes from a girl aged 5-17 years with multiple sclerosis. Sequencing used blood. The V and J genes are TRBV5-5 and TRBJ1-1; D uncertain. This chain's CDR3 is CASSWRLLNTEAFF. CDR3 bases: TGTGCCAGCAGCTGGCGACTCCTGAACACTGAAGCTTTCTTT.